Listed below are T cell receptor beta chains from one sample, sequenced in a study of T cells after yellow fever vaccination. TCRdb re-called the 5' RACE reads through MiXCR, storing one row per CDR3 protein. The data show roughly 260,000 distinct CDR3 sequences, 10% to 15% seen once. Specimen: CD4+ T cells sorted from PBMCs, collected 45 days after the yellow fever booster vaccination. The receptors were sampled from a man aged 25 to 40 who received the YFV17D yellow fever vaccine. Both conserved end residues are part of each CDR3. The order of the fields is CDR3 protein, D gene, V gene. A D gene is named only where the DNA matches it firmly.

CASSLLEGQGQYF,TRBD1,TRBV7-3
CASSFRLVGNEQFF,NA,TRBV28
CSAERGEGTDTQYF,TRBD2,TRBV20-1
CASSPRGGGVIQYF,NA,TRBV19
CASSYRGSGNEKLFF,NA,TRBV6-5
CASSKEVLQSYEQYF,NA,TRBV21-1
CASSPPAGVNTDTQYF,TRBD2,TRBV18
CAIMGTGSGETQYF,TRBD1,TRBV10-3
CSASQGSTDTQYF,NA,TRBV20-1
CASSLGGQTYEQYF,NA,TRBV5-1
CASSYRPSGTYEQYF,TRBD2,TRBV6-2/TRBV6-3
CASSSNFVSETQYF,NA,TRBV5-1
CASSSGTGTNSPLHF,TRBD1,TRBV27
CSAKPTSNSPLHF,NA,TRBV20-1
CASSIPASGARTEAFF,NA,TRBV19
CASSRNKPPDTQYF,NA,TRBV5-1
CASSLERVRAGNTIYF,NA,TRBV5-1
CASSPYDSNQPQHF,NA,TRBV7-9
CASSPPGLAQYF,TRBD2,TRBV12-3/TRBV12-4
CSAPGLAGTYEQYF,TRBD2,TRBV20-1
CSARGTSGILGSYNEQFF,TRBD2,TRBV20-1
CSVTGGGELFF,TRBD1,TRBV20-1
CASSLVQPGLPDTQYF,NA,TRBV5-1
CASSYERLAKEYEQYF,TRBD2,TRBV6-5
CASTERRDRTGELFF,NA,TRBV12-3/TRBV12-4
CASSFWLAKNIQYF,NA,TRBV11-2
CASGLDWISEQFF,NA,TRBV7-9
CASSLGGRGSDEQYF,TRBD1,TRBV5-1
CAIKPGQAVSTEAFF,TRBD1,TRBV10-3
CASSLVGRDYYEQYF,NA,TRBV5-5
CASSQAGGQYYEQYF,TRBD1,TRBV4-3
CASSSWEGQIYNEQFF,NA,TRBV5-1
CSVAEGYTEAFF,NA,TRBV29-1
CASSLPLRGAYGYTF,TRBD1,TRBV7-9
CASSQGGLTYEQYF,NA,TRBV6-1
CATQASGSYEQYF,TRBD2,TRBV10-2
CASSSTPVVGEAFF,NA,TRBV5-1
CAIQGFRETQYF,NA,TRBV28
CSARVEGEQYF,NA,TRBV20-1
CASGRTGSNYGYTF,TRBD1,TRBV6-1
CASSSGQTTGELFF,TRBD1,TRBV11-2
CASSLAGGSTYEQYF,TRBD2,TRBV7-2
CASHQGYSNQPQHF,NA,TRBV28
CASSFDSDSQETQYF,NA,TRBV11-3
CSARDGPGGEQYF,TRBD1,TRBV20-1
CASRPRERGEAFF,NA,TRBV12-3/TRBV12-4